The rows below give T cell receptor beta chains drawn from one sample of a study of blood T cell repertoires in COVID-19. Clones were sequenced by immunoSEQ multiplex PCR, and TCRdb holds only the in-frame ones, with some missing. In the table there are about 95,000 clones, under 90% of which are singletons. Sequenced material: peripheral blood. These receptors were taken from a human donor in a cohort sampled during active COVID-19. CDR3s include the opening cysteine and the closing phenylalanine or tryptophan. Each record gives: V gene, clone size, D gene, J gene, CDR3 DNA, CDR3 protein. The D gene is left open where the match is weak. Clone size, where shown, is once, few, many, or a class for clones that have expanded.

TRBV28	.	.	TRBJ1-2	TGTGCCAGCAGTTTCCCCACCCGGAGCAGGACACATGGCTACACCTTC	CASSFPTRSRTHGYTF
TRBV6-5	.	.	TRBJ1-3	TGTGCCAGCGGCGGACAGCCCGGAAACACCATATATTTT	CASGGQPGNTIYF
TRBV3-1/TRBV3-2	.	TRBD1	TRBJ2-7	TGTGCCAGCTGGGACAGCTACGAGCAGTACTTC	CASWDSYEQYF
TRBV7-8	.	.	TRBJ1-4	TGTGCCAGCAGCCAAGCTCGGACTAATGAAAAACTGTTTTTT	CASSQARTNEKLFF
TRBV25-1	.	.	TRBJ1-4	TGTGCCAGCAGTACCACATTTGCAACTAATGAAAAACTGTTTTTT	CASSTTFATNEKLFF
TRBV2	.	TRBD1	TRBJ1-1	TGTGCCAGCACGGGACAGCCCCACACTGAAGCTTTCTTT	CASTGQPHTEAFF
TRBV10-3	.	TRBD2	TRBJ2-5	TGTGCCATCAATCACATGTCGTCGGGCGGGAGTGAGACCCAGTACTTC	CAINHMSSGGSETQYF
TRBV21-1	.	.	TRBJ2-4	TGTGCCAGCAGCTCCCGGTGGAGGGTGGGAGCCAAAAACATTCAGTACTTC	CASSSRWRVGAKNIQYF
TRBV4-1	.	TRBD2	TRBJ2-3	TGCGCCAGCAGCCAAGAAGCGGGGGACACAGATACGCAGTATTTT	CASSQEAGDTDTQYF
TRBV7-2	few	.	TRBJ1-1	TGTGCCAGCAGCTTCGGAACAACAGGGACCACTGAAGCTTTCTTT	CASSFGTTGTTEAFF
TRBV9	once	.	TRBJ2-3	TGTGCCAGCAGCGTAATGAACTCTTACACAGATACGCAGTATTTT	CASSVMNSYTDTQYF
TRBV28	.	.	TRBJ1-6	TGTGCCAGCAGTTTATCTGCCTTGGGCAGAGCCGTTACTAATTCACCCCTCCACTTT	CASSLSALGRAVTNSPLHF
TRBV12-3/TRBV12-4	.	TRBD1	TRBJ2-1	TGTGCCAGCAGTTCCTACCGGGACAGTAGAAAGTTCTTC	CASSSYRDSRKFF
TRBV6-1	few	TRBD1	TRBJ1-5	TGTGCCAGCAGTGAGGGACAGGGGACTCAGCCCCAGCATTTT	CASSEGQGTQPQHF
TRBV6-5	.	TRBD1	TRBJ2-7	TGTGCCAGCAGTTACTTGGGACAGGGCGAGAGGCGCGAGCAGTACTTC	CASSYLGQGERREQYF
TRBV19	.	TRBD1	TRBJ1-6	TGTGCCAGTACTCAGACAGGGGATAATAATTCACCCCTCCACTTT	CASTQTGDNNSPLHF
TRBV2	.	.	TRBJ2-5	TGTGCCAGCAGTGACGGAGCGCTAGAGGAGACCCAGTACTTC	CASSDGALEETQYF
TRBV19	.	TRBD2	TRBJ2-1	TGTGCCAGCAGTCAGTTAGCGGGAGAAGTAAGCAATGAGCAGTTCTTC	CASSQLAGEVSNEQFF
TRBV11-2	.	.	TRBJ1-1	TGTGCCAGCAGCGGAGCGGGCACTGAAGCTTTCTTT	CASSGAGTEAFF
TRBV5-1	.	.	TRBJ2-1	TGCGCCAGCAGCATGACTGAGAAGCAGTTCTTC	CASSMTEKQFF
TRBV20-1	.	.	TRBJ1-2	TGCAGTGCTGACAATTATGGCTACACCTTC	CSADNYGYTF
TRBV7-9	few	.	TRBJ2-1	TGTGCCAGCAGCCAGGGACTGTACAATGAGCAGTTCTTC	CASSQGLYNEQFF
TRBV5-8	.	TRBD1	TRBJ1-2	TGTGCCAGCAGCTCGGGACAGGCCATGAGGATACCTGACTATGGCTACACCTTC	CASSSGQAMRIPDYGYTF
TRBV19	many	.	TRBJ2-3	TGTGCCAGTAGTATAGGCGGGGTCTTAGGCACAGATACGCAGTATTTT	CASSIGGVLGTDTQYF
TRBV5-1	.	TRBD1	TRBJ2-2	TGCGCCAGCAGCGGGGACAGGGAGGTAACCGGGGAGCTGTTTTTT	CASSGDREVTGELFF
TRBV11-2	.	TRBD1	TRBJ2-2	TGTGCCAGCAGCTTAGAGTTTGGTTTATTGGGGACAGGGGTTTCTGGGGAGCTGTTTTTT	CASSLEFGLLGTGVSGELFF
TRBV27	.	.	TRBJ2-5	TGTGCCAGCAGCCGGGAAAACCAAGAGACCCAGTACTTC	CASSRENQETQYF
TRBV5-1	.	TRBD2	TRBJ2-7	TGCGCCAGCAGCTTCCTACCTACTAGCGGGAGCCCCTACGAGCAGTACTTC	CASSFLPTSGSPYEQYF
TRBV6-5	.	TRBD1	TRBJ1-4	TGTGCCAGCAGTTACTTCCCGACAGGGGTAGATGAAAAACTGTTTTTT	CASSYFPTGVDEKLFF
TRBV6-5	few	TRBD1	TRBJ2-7	TGTGCCAGCAGTTACGGGACAGGGGGCTACGAGCAGTACTTC	CASSYGTGGYEQYF
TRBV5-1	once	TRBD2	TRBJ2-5	TGCGCCAGCAGCGCCAACCTAGCGGGGCAAGAGACCCAGTACTTC	CASSANLAGQETQYF
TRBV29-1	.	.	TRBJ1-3	TGCAGCGCTGGACAGACCTCTGGAAACACCATATATTTT	CSAGQTSGNTIYF
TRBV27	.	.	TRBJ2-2	TGTGCCAGCAGTCTCTCCCGGGGGAGTAGTTACACCGGGGAGCTGTTTTTT	CASSLSRGSSYTGELFF
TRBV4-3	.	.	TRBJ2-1	TGCGCCAGCAGCCAAATCTCTCCGGACAATGAGCAGTTCTTC	CASSQISPDNEQFF
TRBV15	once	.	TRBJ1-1	TGTGCCACCAGCAGAGATCGAGGGCCGGGGACTGAAGCTTTCTTT	CATSRDRGPGTEAFF
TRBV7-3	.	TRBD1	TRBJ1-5	TGTGCCAGCAGCAACCGCCGGGGGACAGCTCCGGGGGCGAGCAATCAGCCCCAGCATTTT	CASSNRRGTAPGASNQPQHF
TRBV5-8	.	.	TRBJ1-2	TGTGCCAGCAGCTTTACGGGAGCTAACTATGGCTACACCTTC	CASSFTGANYGYTF
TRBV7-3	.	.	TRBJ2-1	TGTGCCAGCAGCTTAGCAGGGAACAATGAGCAGTTCTTC	CASSLAGNNEQFF
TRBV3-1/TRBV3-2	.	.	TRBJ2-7	TGTGCCAGCAGCCAAGAAAGCGGGCCCAGCTCCTACGAGCAGTACTTC	CASSQESGPSSYEQYF
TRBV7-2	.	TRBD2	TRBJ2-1	TGTGCCAGCAGCTTACTAGCGGGGGTATACAATGAGCAGTTCTTC	CASSLLAGVYNEQFF
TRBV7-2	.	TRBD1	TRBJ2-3	TGTGCCAGCAGCTTGTTGGGACAGTCAGCCAACACAGATACGCAGTATTTT	CASSLLGQSANTDTQYF
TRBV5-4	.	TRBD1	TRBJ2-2	TGTGCCAGCAGCTTGGCGTTTGGGACAGGGGCTAGGGGGGAGCTGTTTTTT	CASSLAFGTGARGELFF
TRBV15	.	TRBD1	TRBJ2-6	TGTGCCACCAGAGACCGGGACAGGTACTCTGGGGCCAACGTCCTGACTTTC	CATRDRDRYSGANVLTF
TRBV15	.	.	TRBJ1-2	TGTGCCACCAGCAGAGATCGATTGGGAGATGGCTACACCTTC	CATSRDRLGDGYTF
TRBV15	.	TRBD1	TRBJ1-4	TGTGCCACCAGCAGAGAGGGCAGGGGGCGGACTAATGAAAAACTGTTTTTT	CATSREGRGRTNEKLFF
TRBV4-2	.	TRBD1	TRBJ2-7	TGTGCCAGCAGCCAAGAGAGACAGGGCTCTTTTTACGCGGGCGAGCAGTACTTC	CASSQERQGSFYAGEQYF
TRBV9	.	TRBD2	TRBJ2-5	TGTGCCAGCAGCGTGACTTCCGGGACTAGCGGCAAGACCCAGTACTTC	CASSVTSGTSGKTQYF
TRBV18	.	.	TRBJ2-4	TGTGCCAGCTCACCACAAACAGGTTTGGCCAAAAACATTCAGTACTTC	CASSPQTGLAKNIQYF
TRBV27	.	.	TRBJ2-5	TGTGCCAGCAGTCTCGCAGGGGTACAGACCCAGTACTTC	CASSLAGVQTQYF
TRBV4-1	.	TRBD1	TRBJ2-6	TGCGCCAGCAGCCCGTTGGGACAGGGTTTGCCTGGGGCCAACGTCCTGACTTTC	CASSPLGQGLPGANVLTF
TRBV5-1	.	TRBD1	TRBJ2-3	TGCGCCAGCAGCTTGGACAGGGGGCTTGCGGATACGCAGTATTTT	CASSLDRGLADTQYF
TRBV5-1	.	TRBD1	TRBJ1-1	TGCGCCAGCACTCTTCGGACAGGGGCTGAAGCTTTCTTT	CASTLRTGAEAFF
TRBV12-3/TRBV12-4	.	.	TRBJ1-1	TGTGCCAGCAGTGGGGACACTTTGAAGGGTTTCTTT	CASSGDTLKGFF
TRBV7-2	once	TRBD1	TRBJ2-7	TGTGCCAGCAGCAAATCCGGGACAGTAGCCTACGAGCAGTACTTC	CASSKSGTVAYEQYF
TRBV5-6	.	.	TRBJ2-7	TGTGCCAGCAGCTTTGGGAGGTCCTCATCCTACGAGCAGTACTTC	CASSFGRSSSYEQYF
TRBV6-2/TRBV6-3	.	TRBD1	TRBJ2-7	TGTGCCAGCAGTCCCAGGGACAGGGGGCTTCACGAGCAGTACTTC	CASSPRDRGLHEQYF